This TCR beta chain was sequenced for a study of cytomegalovirus exposure and HLA in healthy donors. Use of 60 Vbeta and 13 Jbeta primers characterized the PCR. Produced via immunoSEQ multiplex PCR; TCRdb's table is partial and in-frame only. The repertoire has around 30,000 clones, 50% to 75% of them found once; the top ten carry around two fifths. From germline, CDR1 is SGHRS and CDR2 YFSETQ. Trimming took 4 bases from V and 4 from J, leaving 15 bases between them. The CDR3 runs 15 residues. Sequencing input: PBMCs. The V and J genes are TRBV5-1 and TRBJ1-5; perhaps TRBD1 as D (6 bases). The receptor's source is a male donor in good health and CMV-seropositive. The CDR3, as DNA: TGCGCCAGCAGCCCATACGGACAGAATAATCAGCCCCAGCATTTT. Residues: CASSPYGQNNQPQHF.